This TCR beta chain was found in a study of T cells in tuberculosis. Assay: immunoSEQ multiplex PCR; the TCRdb copy retains only in-frame clones and omits some. The data show over 30,000 clones, about 97% seen once. This clone was seen only once. Germline V gene data show CDR1 as SGHNT and CDR2 as YYREEE (reference sequence). This CDR3 is built from 15 residues. V was shortened by 5 bases and J by 2 bases, with 17 bases between the two germline ends. The sequencing input was PBMCs. The clonotype comes from a donor aged 10 to 29 with latent tuberculosis or without tuberculosis infection. The chain carries TRBV5-4 and TRBJ2-7, with no clear D. The CDR3 reads CASRPGLEQTYEQYF. Written as DNA, the CDR3 is TGTGCCAGCAGACCAGGTCTCGAGCAGACCTACGAGCAGTACTTC.